One TCR beta chain is described in this entry. These data originate in a study of blood T cell repertoires in COVID-19. Overall study: Researchers got acute and convalescent COVID-19 samples from the United States, Italy and Spain.

The CDR3 length is 15 residues. Using immunoSEQ multiplex PCR, the repertoire was profiled, and TCRdb retains in-frame clones only, with some absent. The table has under 140,000 clones, about four fifths seen once. Sample: peripheral blood. The source is a woman aged 60 to 75 with acute or convalescent COVID-19. This rearrangement joins TRBV21-1 to TRBJ1-6; the table names TRBD1, a call not compared with the DNA. TRBV21-1 is shown as a pseudogene. This CDR3 reads CASSQRTGSNSPLHF. The CDR3 DNA is TGTGCCAGCAGCCAAAGGACAGGCAGTAATTCACCCCTCCACTTT.